The next 24 T cell receptor beta chains were all read from a single sample in a study of identical twins. TCRdb independently ran MiXCR on the 5' RACE reads; one entry per CDR3 protein. The table lists roughly 490,000 distinct CDR3 sequences, about 13% of them singletons, with approximately 1% in the top ten. These same records also appear under a second study, on yellow fever vaccine responses in identical twins.

Specimen: CD4+ T cells sorted from blood. Receptors originate from a woman aged 18-29 years in good health.

The CDR3 sequence: CASSQIRVGGQETQYF. The CDR3 region has the DNA TGCGCCAGCAGCCAGATCCGTGTTGGTGGCCAAGAGACCCAGTACTTC. V usage is TRBV4-1 and J usage is TRBJ2-5; D is undetermined. The germline V gene has CDR1 MGHRA and CDR2 YSYEKL. With 3 bases removed from V and 1 base from J, the gap between germline ends came to 15 bases. The CDR3 sequence is 16 residues long.

This clonotype showed up just a few times. The V and J genes are TRBV18 and TRBJ2-2; D unclear. V was trimmed by 2 bases and J by 5 bases, leaving 12 bases between them. The V gene's germline CDR1 is KGHSH and CDR2 LQKENI. The CDR3 is made up of 15 amino acids. CDR3 sequence: CASSPGDTRTGELFF. CDR3 sequence (DNA): TGTGCCAGCTCACCAGGCGACACCCGAACCGGGGAGCTGTTTTTT.

This clonotype occurred a few times. The rearrangement joins TRBV20-1 to TRBJ1-1; TRBD1 might be the D (5 bases). CDR1 is DFQATT, CDR2 SNEGSKA, per germline (reference sequence). The CDR3 is 14 amino acids. Trimming cost V 4 bases and J 2 bases, with 14 bases left between them. The CDR3 DNA sequence: TGCAGTGCTAAACCAGGGTCGGGAAACACTGAAGCTTTCTTT. Protein sequence: CSAKPGSGNTEAFF.

CDR3 coding DNA: TGTGCCAGCAGCGTAGATGGTAGCGACAACACCGGGGAGCTGTTTTTT. Translated: CASSVDGSDNTGELFF. The chain carries TRBV9 and TRBJ2-2; tentatively, D is TRBD2 (5 bases). The V end was cut by 0 bases, the J end by 2 bases, with 11 bases between. CDR1 is SGDLS, CDR2 YYNGEE, per germline. This CDR3 has 16 residues.

This clonotype has more than one count but fewer than ten. The gene calls are TRBV3-1 and TRBJ2-7, with 12 positions matching TRBD1. Germline-derived CDR1 and CDR2 are LGHDT and YNNKEL (reference sequence). This CDR3 contains 14 residues. In DNA, the CDR3 is TGTGCAACCTCCCGCGGGACAGGGGGCGCGGAGCAGTACTTC. As protein: CATSRGTGGAEQYF.

This clonotype was recorded a few times. V usage is TRBV6-5 and J usage is TRBJ1-2; tentative D call: TRBD1 (6 bases). CDR1 is MNHEY, CDR2 SVGAGI, per germline. This CDR3 spans 13 amino acids. The ends were cut back, 2 bases at V and 4 bases at J, with 8 bases in the middle. The CDR3 DNA is TGTGCCAGCAGTTACGGGGGCGGCTATGGCTACACCTTC. Protein product: CASSYGGGYGYTF.

The J gene is TRBJ1-2, the V gene TRBV24-1; the match to TRBD1 covers 7 bases. J lost 4 bases, V lost 3 bases, and 10 bases had no gene match. This CDR3 comprises 16 residues. The V gene's germline CDR1 is KGHDR and CDR2 SFDVKD. Written as DNA, the CDR3 is TGTGCCACCAGTGATGCCGGGACAGCGGACCTCTATGGCTACACCTTC. Its translation: CATSDAGTADLYGYTF.

In this sample, this clonotype turned up a few times. The chain recombines TRBV5-6 with TRBJ2-3; TRBD1 might be the D (6 bases). The CDR3 covers 18 residues. Per germline, CDR1 SGHDT and CDR2 YYEEEE. Trimming cost V 4 bases and J 2 bases, with 23 bases left between them. The CDR3 region is CASSRPGQPMRATDTQYF. In DNA form, the CDR3 reads TGTGCCAGCAGCCGGCCCGGACAGCCGATGAGAGCCACAGATACGCAGTATTTT. Full variable domain (missing parts from reference TRBV5-6 and TRBJ2-3): DAGVTQSPTHLIKTRGQQVTLRCSPKSGHDTVSWYQQALGQGPQFIFQYYEEEERQRGNFPDRFSGHQFPNYSSELNVNALLLGDSALYLCASSRPGQPMRATDTQYFGPGTRLTVL.

This clonotype has a handful of counts. The chain couples TRBV5-1 to TRBJ2-6; TRBD1 matches at 10 bases. Germline assignment: CDR1 SGHRS and CDR2 YFSETQ. The CDR3 covers 20 residues. V dropped 5 bases and J dropped 0; count of bases not matched to a gene: 14. The CDR3 DNA follows: TGCGCCAGCAGACCCACCGGGACAGGGGCCCCCCTCTCTGGGGCCAACGTCCTGACTTTC. Its translation is CASRPTGTGAPLSGANVLTF.

This clonotype was seen a few times. V is TRBV7-9 and J is TRBJ1-1; TRBD1 matches 12 bases. V was pared by 4 bases and J by 11 bases, with 2 bases of the junction left unmatched. The CDR3 length is 12 residues. Per the germline V gene, CDR1 is SEHNR and CDR2 is FQNEAQ (reference sequence). The CDR3 region is CASSSGQGAAFF. For the CDR3, the DNA is TGTGCCAGCAGCTCGGGACAGGGGGCGGCTTTCTTT.

The CDR3 loop reads CSARDRLSTEAFF. The CDR3 DNA follows: TGCAGTGCTAGAGATAGGCTGAGCACTGAAGCTTTCTTT. The chain carries TRBV20-1 and TRBJ1-1; D is unclear. This CDR3 has 13 residues. Germline V lookup: CDR1 DFQATT, CDR2 SNEGSKA (reference sequence). Trimming took off 0 bases at V and 4 bases at J, with 9 bases between the two ends.

This CDR3 is CASSLRALSWARYEQYF. The CDR3 DNA reads TGTGCCAGCAGCTTAAGGGCGCTCTCTTGGGCCCGCTACGAGCAGTACTTC. V is TRBV11-1 and J is TRBJ2-7; D ambiguous. Germline lookup yields CDR1 SGHAT and CDR2 FQDESV (reference sequence). The V and J ends lost 2 bases and 3 bases respectively, with 20 bases between them. CDR3 length: 17 amino acids. Together with reference TRBV11-1 and TRBJ2-7, the CDR3 gives the full variable domain: EAEVAQSPRYKITEKSQAVAFWCDPISGHATLYWYRQILGQGPELLVQFQDESVVDDSQLPKDRFSAERLKGVDSTLKIQPAELGDSAMYLCASSLRALSWARYEQYFGPGTRLTVT.

The J gene is TRBJ2-3, the V gene TRBV21-1; the table's D call, TRBD2, was not checked against the DNA. TRBV21-1 represents a pseudogene. The CDR3 contains 16 residues. The CDR3 region has the DNA TGTGCCAGCCAAATCAGATTAGCGGGAGCAAAAGATACGCAGTATTTT. This codes for CASQIRLAGAKDTQYF.

This clonotype showed up many times. This rearrangement joins TRBV2 to TRBJ1-6; 10 nucleotides agree with TRBD1. The CDR3 contains 14 residues. V lost 6 bases and J lost 9; bases outside the gene matches: 5. Germline V gene data show CDR1 as SNHLY and CDR2 as FYNNEI. CDR3 coding DNA: TGTGCCAGCAGCGCCGGGACAGGGGTTTCACCCCTCCACTTT. It specifies CASSAGTGVSPLHF.

This clonotype showed up many times. The V call is TRBV20-1, the J call TRBJ2-1, with D perhaps TRBD1 or TRBD2 (5 bases each). Looked up from germline, CDR1 is DFQATT and CDR2 is SNEGSKA (reference sequence). Trimming took off 5 bases at V and 5 bases at J, with 16 bases between the two ends. CDR3 length equals 14 residues. CDR3 bases: TGCAGTGCTCCCCCGGGGCAGGGAAACAATGAGCAGTTCTTC. It is translated as CSAPPGQGNNEQFF.

This clonotype was seen many times. In DNA form, the CDR3 reads TGTGCCAGCAGCCAAGGGGTTCAGCCCCAGCATTTT. Protein product: CASSQGVQPQHF. The gene calls are TRBV3-1 and TRBJ1-5; D call uncertain. V was trimmed by 1 base and J by 6 bases, leaving 4 bases between them. CDR3 length: 12 amino acids. The germline CDR1 and CDR2 sequences are LGHDT and YNNKEL (reference sequence). The full variable domain, completed using reference TRBV3-1 and TRBJ1-5, is DTAVSQTPKYLVTQMGNDKSIKCEQNLGHDTMYWYKQDSKKFLKIMFSYNNKELIINETVPNRFSPKSPDKAHLNLHINSLELGDSAVYFCASSQGVQPQHFGDGTRLSIL.

This chain joins TRBV9 and TRBJ2-5; tentative D call: TRBD2 (7 bases). V lost 4 bases and J lost 4, with 17 bases in between. The CDR3 is 15 residues long. Germline CDR1 is SGDLS and CDR2 is YYNGEE. The CDR3 DNA is TGTGCCAGCAGCCCTACCGCCCGGGGGGCAGAGACCCAGTACTTC. Residues: CASSPTARGAETQYF. The entire variable domain, with the rest obtained from reference TRBV9 and TRBJ2-5, is as follows: DSGVTQTPKHLITATGQRVTLRCSPRSGDLSVYWYQQSLDQGLQFLIQYYNGEERAKGNILERFSAQQFPDLHSELNLSSLELGDSALYFCASSPTARGAETQYFGPGTRLLVL.

This clonotype showed up just a few times. The chain links TRBV6-2 or TRBV6-3 to TRBJ2-1; D perhaps matches TRBD2 (5 bases). CDR1 and CDR2 from the germline V gene are MNHEY and SVGEGT. The CDR3 contains 14 residues. The ends were cut back, 5 bases at V and 4 bases at J, with 12 bases in the middle. The CDR3 is CASSDPDWYNEQFF. DNA for the CDR3: TGTGCCAGCAGTGACCCGGACTGGTACAATGAGCAGTTCTTC.

This clonotype has more than one count but fewer than ten. This chain links TRBV6-1 with TRBJ2-1; 11 nucleotides match TRBD2. Germline assignment: CDR1 MNHNS and CDR2 SASEGT. The CDR3 has 16 amino acids. The V segment lost 4 bases and the J segment 8 bases; nucleotides outside the gene matches: 10. DNA for the CDR3: TGTGCCAGCAGTGGAGGGACTAGCGGACTTGGCGATGAGCAGTTCTTC. Translation gives CASSGGTSGLGDEQFF.

The gene calls are TRBV30 and TRBJ2-7; D may match TRBD1 or TRBD2 (5 bases each). CDR3 length: 11 amino acids. V dropped 3 bases and J dropped 12 bases, with 15 bases sitting between them. Germline loops: CDR1 GTSNPN, CDR2 SVGIG (reference sequence). CDR3 sequence (DNA): TGTGCCTGGAGAGGACGGGACCTCCCGTACTTC. Protein sequence: CAWRGRDLPYF.

This sequence joins TRBV12-3 or TRBV12-4 and TRBJ2-5; D remains unclear. V was trimmed by 1 base and J by 6 bases, leaving 9 bases between them. CDR3 length equals 13 residues. CDR3 nucleotide sequence: TGTGCCAGCAGTTTAGGGGCATCCCAGACCCAGTACTTC. The encoded protein is CASSLGASQTQYF.

This clonotype was seen at least ten times. V is TRBV3-1 and J is TRBJ2-7, with TRBD2 matching 13 bases. Germline V gene data show CDR1 as LGHDT and CDR2 as YNNKEL (reference sequence). The CDR3 is 15 residues long. J lost 4 bases, V lost 4 bases, and 4 bases had no gene match. The CDR3 bases are TGTGCCAGCAGCCGGAGGACTAGCGGGAGATACGAGCAGTACTTC. Residues: CASSRRTSGRYEQYF.

The V gene is TRBV20-1, the J gene TRBJ2-7, with 7 bases fitting TRBD2. The J segment lost 1 base and the V segment lost 0 bases, leaving 3 bases of the junction unmatched. The CDR3 runs to 14 residues. CDR1 is DFQATT and CDR2 is SNEGSKA in the germline V gene (reference sequence). CDR3 in amino acids: CSARDPAGSYEQYF. In DNA form, the CDR3 reads TGCAGTGCTAGAGACCCAGCGGGGTCCTACGAGCAGTACTTC.

This chain connects TRBV20-1 to TRBJ2-7; D is perhaps TRBD1 (6 bases). Trimming cost V 1 base and J 6 bases, with 7 bases left between them. CDR1 and CDR2 from the germline V gene are DFQATT and SNEGSKA (reference sequence). The CDR3 runs to 11 residues. The CDR3 is CSARGGPEQYF. The CDR3 nucleotides are TGCAGTGCTAGAGGGGGGCCCGAGCAGTACTTC.